This TCR beta chain appears in the sequencing data of a study of blood T cell repertoires in COVID-19. The germline V gene encodes CDR1 SEHNR and CDR2 FQNEAQ (reference sequence). The CDR3 consists of 15 residues. J was trimmed by 5 bases and V by 5 bases; bases with no gene match: 7. This clone was recorded once. Method: immunoSEQ multiplex PCR; TCRdb's copy keeps in-frame clones and lacks some. Found here are 200,000 or so clones, about 88% of them singletons; the top ten hold roughly 2.6%. Donors in Cohort 3 counted as recovered after two negative PCRs, clearance, or symptom resolution. The gene calls are TRBV7-9 and TRBJ2-3, with 10 bases matching TRBD1. The sample was PBMCs or T cells enriched from blood (not recorded which). This clonotype originated in a woman in her 30s who had recovered from COVID-19. The CDR3 coding sequence is TGTGCCAGCAGCGTCGGGACAGGGGTTGTAGATACGCAGTATTTT. Protein: CASSVGTGVVDTQYF. The full variable domain, its missing parts supplied by reference TRBV7-9 and TRBJ2-3, is DTGVSQNPRHKITKRGQNVTFRCDPISEHNRLYWYRQTLGQGPEFLTYFQNEAQLEKSRLLSDRFSAERPKGSFSTLEIQRTEQGDSAMYLCASSVGTGVVDTQYFGPGTRLTVL.